The clone carrying this TCR beta chain was seen just once. Its antigen is unidentified. In the PCR, 60 Vbeta and 13 Jbeta primers were used. Here immunoSEQ multiplex PCR was the method, and the copy in TCRdb shows in-frame clones only, minus some. The sample consists of 70,000 or so clones, roughly 66% of them appearing once. The sample originates from a study of cytomegalovirus exposure and HLA in healthy donors. Study-level results: Immune exposure was documented only through CMV serostatus. Most likely, a cluster of highly shared sequence variants arose as a sequencing artifact. Follow-up analysis found HLA locus-dependent TCR association rates, highest for DRB1 and lowest for HLA-C.

Per germline, CDR1 MGHRA and CDR2 YSYEKL. This CDR3 is 16 amino acids long. The V segment lost 6 bases and the J segment 4 bases; nucleotides outside the gene matches: 9. The clonotype originates from a woman aged 45-65 years in good health and CMV-seronegative. This chain joins TRBV4-1 and TRBJ2-1, with TRBD1 identical over 10 bases. Sequencing was performed on PBMCs. The CDR3, as DNA: TGCGCCAGCAGTCCCGGGACAGGGGTATGGTACAATGAGCAGTTCTTC. Its protein is CASSPGTGVWYNEQFF.